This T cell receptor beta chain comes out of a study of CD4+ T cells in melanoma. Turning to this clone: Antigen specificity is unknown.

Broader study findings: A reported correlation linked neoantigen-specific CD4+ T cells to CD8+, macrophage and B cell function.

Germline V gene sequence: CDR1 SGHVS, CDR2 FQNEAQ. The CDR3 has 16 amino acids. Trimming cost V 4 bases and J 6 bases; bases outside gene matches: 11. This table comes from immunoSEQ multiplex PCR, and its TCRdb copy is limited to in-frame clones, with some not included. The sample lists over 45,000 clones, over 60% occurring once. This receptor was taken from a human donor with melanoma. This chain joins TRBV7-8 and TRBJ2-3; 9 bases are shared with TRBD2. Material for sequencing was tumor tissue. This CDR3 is CASSSGVAGVGDTQYF. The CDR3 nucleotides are TGTGCCAGCAGCTCAGGGGTAGCGGGGGTCGGTGATACGCAGTATTTT.